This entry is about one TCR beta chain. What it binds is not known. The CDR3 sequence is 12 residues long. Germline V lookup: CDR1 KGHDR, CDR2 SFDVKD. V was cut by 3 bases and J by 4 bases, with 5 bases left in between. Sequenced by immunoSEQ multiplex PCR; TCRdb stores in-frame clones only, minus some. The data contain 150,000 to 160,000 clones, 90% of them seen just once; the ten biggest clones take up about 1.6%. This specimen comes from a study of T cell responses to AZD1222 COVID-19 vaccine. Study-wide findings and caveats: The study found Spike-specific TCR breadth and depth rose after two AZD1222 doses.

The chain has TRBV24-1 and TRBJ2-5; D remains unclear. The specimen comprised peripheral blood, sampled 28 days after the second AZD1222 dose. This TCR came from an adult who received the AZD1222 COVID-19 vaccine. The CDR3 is CATSDPGETQYF. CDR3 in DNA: TGTGCCACCAGTGATCCGGGAGAGACCCAGTACTTC.